Listed below are T cell receptor beta chains from one sample, sequenced in a study of shared clonotypes between healthy human individuals. The method was immunoSEQ multiplex PCR; TCRdb's version includes in-frame clones alone and lacks a portion of them. The repertoire holds about 520,000 clones, with roughly 80% as singletons. Specimen: PBMCs. The receptors come from a woman in her 40s in good health. Some clones in this sample may be carry-over from other donors' samples. The CDR3 runs from the conserved cysteine through the conserved F or W. A D gene is named only where the DNA matches it firmly. For some rows the clone size is stated as once, few or many, or as a class when expanded; others skip it.

D: .
size: many
J: TRBJ1-3
V: TRBV25-1
CDR3: CASTDTLTGNTIYF
DNA: TGTGCCAGCACCGACACCCTTACTGGAAACACCATATATTTT

D: TRBD2
size: once
J: TRBJ2-1
V: TRBV18
CDR3: CASSTLPSGSYEQFF
DNA: TGTGCCAGCTCTACCCTGCCTAGCGGGAGCTATGAGCAGTTCTTC

D: .
size: once
J: TRBJ1-1
V: TRBV14
CDR3: CASSQDLGREAFF
DNA: TGTGCCAGCAGCCAAGATTTGGGGCGTGAAGCTTTCTTT

D: .
size: once
J: TRBJ1-2
V: TRBV5-5
CDR3: CASSLARGTNYGYTF
DNA: TGTGCCAGCAGCTTGGCCAGGGGAACTAACTATGGCTACACCTTC

D: TRBD1
size: .
J: TRBJ1-1
V: TRBV5-1
CDR3: CASRKTGENTEAFF
DNA: TGCGCCAGCAGGAAGACAGGGGAGAACACTGAAGCTTTCTTT

D: .
size: .
J: TRBJ1-4
V: TRBV27
CDR3: CASSFFGSNEKLFF
DNA: TGTGCCAGCAGTTTTTTCGGGTCTAATGAAAAACTGTTTTTT

D: TRBD1
size: .
J: TRBJ2-3
V: TRBV18
CDR3: CASSPPLGQGTDTQYF
DNA: TGTGCCAGCTCACCACCTTTAGGACAGGGGACAGATACGCAGTATTTT

D: .
size: .
J: TRBJ1-2
V: TRBV29-1
CDR3: CSGGSPNYGYTF
DNA: TGCAGCGGTGGGTCGCCTAACTATGGCTACACCTTC

D: .
size: .
J: TRBJ2-3
V: TRBV5-4
CDR3: CASSLKVSAGDTQYF
DNA: TGTGCCAGCAGCTTAAAAGTATCGGCCGGAGATACGCAGTATTTT

D: TRBD1
size: .
J: TRBJ2-7
V: TRBV28
CDR3: CASRIGGLSYEQYF
DNA: TGTGCCAGCAGGATAGGGGGCCTCTCCTACGAGCAGTACTTC

D: .
size: .
J: TRBJ2-3
V: TRBV6-1
CDR3: CASSVGFGGDTQYF
DNA: TGTGCCAGCAGTGTTGGGTTCGGCGGAGATACGCAGTATTTT

D: TRBD2
size: once
J: TRBJ2-1
V: TRBV5-1
CDR3: CASSSPGFGLAGPSSEMLTQFF
DNA: TGCGCCAGCAGCAGCCCCGGCTTTGGACTAGCGGGACCTAGCTCAGAAATGTTGACGCAGTTCTTC

D: .
size: once
J: TRBJ2-1
V: TRBV7-7
CDR3: CASSSVAYNEQFF
DNA: TGTGCCAGCAGCTCGGTGGCCTACAATGAGCAGTTCTTC

D: .
size: .
J: TRBJ1-2
V: TRBV6-5
CDR3: CASSYSRIDYGYTF
DNA: TGTGCCAGCAGTTACTCGCGAATTGACTATGGCTACACCTTC

D: .
size: .
J: TRBJ2-1
V: TRBV11-3
CDR3: CASSLARDYNEQFF
DNA: TGTGCCAGCAGCTTAGCTCGGGACTACAATGAGCAGTTCTTC

D: .
size: .
J: TRBJ2-3
V: TRBV9
CDR3: CASSVVGDTQYF
DNA: TGTGCCAGCAGCGTAGTGGGCGATACGCAGTATTTT

D: TRBD2
size: .
J: TRBJ2-7
V: TRBV6-5
CDR3: CASSSPRTSGRAQQYF
DNA: TGTGCCAGCAGTTCTCCAAGGACTAGCGGGAGGGCCCAGCAGTACTTC

D: TRBD1
size: .
J: TRBJ1-5
V: TRBV6-5
CDR3: CASGRDRGNNQPQHF
DNA: TGTGCCAGCGGCCGGGACAGGGGTAACAATCAGCCCCAGCATTTT

D: TRBD1
size: .
J: TRBJ1-1
V: TRBV19
CDR3: CASSTRGDTEAFF
DNA: TGTGCCAGTAGTACCAGGGGGGACACTGAAGCTTTCTTT

D: .
size: many
J: TRBJ2-1
V: TRBV25-1
CDR3: CASSGSDDHYNEQFF
DNA: TGTGCCAGCAGTGGTTCGGACGACCACTACAATGAGCAGTTCTTC

D: .
size: .
J: TRBJ1-1
V: TRBV4-2
CDR3: CASSRQSEAFF
DNA: TGTGCCAGCAGCAGACAGTCAGAAGCTTTCTTT

D: .
size: .
J: TRBJ2-7
V: TRBV4-1
CDR3: CASSQEWTADYEQYF
DNA: TGCGCCAGCAGCCAAGAGTGGACAGCAGACTACGAGCAGTACTTC

D: .
size: .
J: TRBJ1-2
V: TRBV25-1
CDR3: CASRRSGTVGYTF
DNA: TGTGCCAGCCGAAGATCCGGGACGGTGGGATACACCTTC

D: .
size: .
J: TRBJ2-5
V: TRBV28
CDR3: CASSPPGGGWVTQYF
DNA: TGTGCCAGCAGTCCCCCAGGGGGAGGCTGGGTGACCCAGTACTTC

D: TRBD2
size: .
J: TRBJ2-3
V: TRBV7-2
CDR3: CASSPGTSGSLPDTQYF
DNA: TGTGCCAGCAGCCCCGGGACTAGCGGGAGTCTGCCAGATACGCAGTATTTT

D: TRBD2
size: .
J: TRBJ2-1
V: TRBV5-4
CDR3: CASSIRLAGQSYNEQFF
DNA: TGTGCCAGCAGCATCCGACTAGCGGGTCAATCCTACAATGAGCAGTTCTTC

D: .
size: few
J: TRBJ2-7
V: TRBV7-2
CDR3: CASSLGTALGWEQYF
DNA: TGTGCCAGCAGCTTAGGCACAGCCCTTGGGTGGGAGCAGTACTTC

D: .
size: .
J: TRBJ1-2
V: TRBV6-5
CDR3: CASSYHIRADGYTF
DNA: TGTGCCAGCAGTTATCACATACGCGCGGATGGCTACACCTTC

D: .
size: .
J: TRBJ1-5
V: TRBV6-5
CDR3: CASSRLGNQPQHF
DNA: TGTGCCAGCAGTCGGTTGGGCAATCAGCCCCAGCATTTT

D: .
size: many
J: TRBJ2-7
V: TRBV2
CDR3: CASGGRTTYEQYF
DNA: TGTGCCAGTGGGGGACGGACGACCTACGAGCAGTACTTC

D: TRBD1
size: .
J: TRBJ2-5
V: TRBV11-3
CDR3: CASSSSLQGPETQYF
DNA: TGTGCCAGCAGCTCTTCCCTACAGGGGCCAGAGACCCAGTACTTC

D: .
size: .
J: TRBJ2-5
V: TRBV19
CDR3: CASRAGETQYF
DNA: TGTGCCAGTAGGGCAGGTGAGACCCAGTACTTC

D: TRBD2
size: .
J: TRBJ2-2
V: TRBV10-3
CDR3: CAISAGGSGRSTGELFF
DNA: TGTGCCATCAGCGCTGGGGGTAGCGGGAGGAGCACCGGGGAGCTGTTTTTT

D: .
size: .
J: TRBJ2-1
V: TRBV30
CDR3: CAWSSAREQFF
DNA: TGTGCCTGGAGTAGCGCACGCGAGCAGTTCTTC

D: .
size: .
J: TRBJ2-2
V: TRBV4-1
CDR3: CASSRTRLVRGPGELFF
DNA: TGCGCCAGCAGCCGTACCCGACTAGTTAGGGGACCCGGGGAGCTGTTTTTT

D: TRBD1
size: .
J: TRBJ1-5
V: TRBV28
CDR3: CASSSGQGASQPQHF
DNA: TGTGCCAGCAGTTCGGGACAGGGGGCATCTCAGCCCCAGCATTTT

D: .
size: .
J: TRBJ2-7
V: TRBV18
CDR3: CASSRAGHSYEQYF
DNA: TGTGCCAGCTCACGGGCAGGGCACTCCTACGAGCAGTACTTC

D: .
size: .
J: TRBJ2-5
V: TRBV7-2
CDR3: CASSSNRQETQYF
DNA: TGTGCCAGCAGCTCCAACAGGCAAGAGACCCAGTACTTC

D: .
size: .
J: TRBJ1-1
V: TRBV7-2
CDR3: CASSQGSGGTEAFF
DNA: TGTGCCAGCAGCCAAGGATCCGGTGGAACTGAAGCTTTCTTT

D: TRBD1
size: .
J: TRBJ2-3
V: TRBV18
CDR3: CASSQTGTGVSADTQYF
DNA: TGTGCCAGCTCGCAAACCGGGACAGGGGTATCTGCAGATACGCAGTATTTT

D: .
size: .
J: TRBJ2-7
V: TRBV30
CDR3: CAWSLGVGSYEQYF
DNA: TGTGCCTGGAGTTTGGGGGTGGGGTCCTACGAGCAGTACTTC

D: TRBD1
size: .
J: TRBJ2-1
V: TRBV10-3
CDR3: CAIGGQGSYNEQFF
DNA: TGTGCCATCGGGGGACAGGGCTCCTACAATGAGCAGTTCTTC

D: .
size: .
J: TRBJ2-7
V: TRBV7-9
CDR3: CASSPQGGRDEQYF
DNA: TGTGCCAGCAGCCCCCAGGGGGGCAGGGACGAGCAGTACTTC

D: .
size: few
J: TRBJ2-2
V: TRBV9
CDR3: CASSVGSSGELFF
DNA: TGTGCCAGCAGCGTAGGCAGCTCCGGGGAGCTGTTTTTT

D: TRBD1
size: .
J: TRBJ2-1
V: TRBV15
CDR3: CATSLGQGTVTEQFF
DNA: TGTGCCACCAGCCTAGGACAGGGAACGGTCACTGAGCAGTTCTTC

D: TRBD2
size: .
J: TRBJ2-7
V: TRBV5-1
CDR3: CASSRGTSGSYEQYF
DNA: TGCGCCAGCAGCCGCGGGACTAGCGGGTCCTACGAGCAGTACTTC

D: .
size: .
J: TRBJ2-7
V: TRBV5-5
CDR3: CASSLFGTSLYEQYF
DNA: TGTGCCAGCAGCTTGTTCGGGACAAGCTTATACGAGCAGTACTTC

D: TRBD2
size: .
J: TRBJ2-1
V: TRBV11-1
CDR3: CASSFGGRRFDEQFF
DNA: TGTGCCAGCAGCTTCGGCGGGAGGAGGTTCGATGAGCAGTTCTTC

D: .
size: .
J: TRBJ2-1
V: TRBV5-1
CDR3: CASSLDVLVPQFF
DNA: TGCGCCAGCAGCTTGGACGTGTTAGTTCCGCAGTTCTTC

D: TRBD2
size: few
J: TRBJ2-3
V: TRBV18
CDR3: CASSPRTSGSTDTQYF
DNA: TGTGCCAGCTCACCGCGGACTAGCGGAAGCACAGATACGCAGTATTTT

D: TRBD2
size: once
J: TRBJ2-1
V: TRBV30
CDR3: CAWSPGRLAYGGNEQFF
DNA: TGTGCCTGGAGTCCCGGTCGACTAGCGTATGGTGGCAATGAGCAGTTCTTC

D: .
size: .
J: TRBJ2-2
V: TRBV6-1
CDR3: CASLEGANTGELFF
DNA: TGTGCCAGCCTTGAGGGCGCGAACACCGGGGAGCTGTTTTTT

D: .
size: .
J: TRBJ2-7
V: TRBV6-1
CDR3: CASEGVGGNSYEQYF
DNA: TGTGCCAGCGAGGGGGTAGGCGGCAACTCCTACGAGCAGTACTTC

D: .
size: .
J: TRBJ1-5
V: TRBV6-5
CDR3: CASSPDRINQPQHF
DNA: TGTGCCAGCAGTCCCGACAGGATCAATCAGCCCCAGCATTTT

D: .
size: .
J: TRBJ2-6
V: TRBV19
CDR3: CASSRPTGSSGANVLTF
DNA: TGTGCCAGTAGTAGACCGACAGGCAGCTCTGGGGCCAACGTCCTGACTTTC